This TCR beta chain was observed in a study of regulatory T cells in long-lasting Graves disease. Notes on this clonotype: Its antigen is still unknown.

Arm-PCR of CDR3 regions and iRepertoire HTBI primers were the basis on which TCR beta libraries were built. TCRdb analysed the multiplex PCR reads with MiXCR anew, one entry per CDR3 protein. The table has approximately 360,000 distinct CDR3 sequences, 20% to 25% seen once. Time point described: persistent/refractory GD, antithyroid drugs over 5 years with positive TRAb. From RNA extracted from PBMCs, the TCR library was made. Study outcomes and limitations: Newly diagnosed Graves' patients exceeded persistent ones in TCR diversity. Newly diagnosed disease favored TRBV20-1 and TRBJ2-1 over persistent disease. Among persistent patients, a larger number of public clonotypes were shared (about 2,800) than among newly diagnosed patients (roughly 1,000).

The V gene lost 3 bases and the J gene lost 5 bases, with 13 bases spanning the gap. The CDR3 spans 14 residues. This receptor was taken from a middle-aged woman with Graves disease. Source: peripheral blood mononuclear cells (PBMCs), taken when the disease was refractory, from a patient treated with antithyroid drugs. V and J are TRBV12-3 or TRBV12-4 and TRBJ1-1; D might be TRBD1 (6 bases). CDR3 bases: TGTGCCAGCAGTTTCCAGGGGATGAGGACTGAAGCTTTCTTT. As protein: CASSFQGMRTEAFF.